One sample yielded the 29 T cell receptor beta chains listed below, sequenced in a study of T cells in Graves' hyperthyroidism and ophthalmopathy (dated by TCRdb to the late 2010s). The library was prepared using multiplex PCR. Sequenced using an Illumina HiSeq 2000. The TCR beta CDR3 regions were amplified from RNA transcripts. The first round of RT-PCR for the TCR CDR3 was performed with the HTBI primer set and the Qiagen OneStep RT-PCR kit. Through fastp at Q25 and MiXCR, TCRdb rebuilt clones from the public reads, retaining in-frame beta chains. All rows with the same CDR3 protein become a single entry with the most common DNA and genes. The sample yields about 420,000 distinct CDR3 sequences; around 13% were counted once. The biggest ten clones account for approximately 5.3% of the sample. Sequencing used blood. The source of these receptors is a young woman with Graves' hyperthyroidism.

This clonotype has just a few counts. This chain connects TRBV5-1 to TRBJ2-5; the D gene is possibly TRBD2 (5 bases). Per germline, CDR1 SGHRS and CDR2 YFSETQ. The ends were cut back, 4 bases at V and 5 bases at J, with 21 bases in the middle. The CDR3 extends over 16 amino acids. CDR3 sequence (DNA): TGCGCCAGCAGCCCCACAGCAGCGGTAGCCCCCGAGACCCAGTACTTC. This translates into CASSPTAAVAPETQYF. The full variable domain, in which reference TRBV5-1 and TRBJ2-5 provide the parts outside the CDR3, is KAGVTQTPRYLIKTRGQQVTLSCSPISGHRSVSWYQQTPGQGLQFLFEYFSETQRNKGNFPGRFSGRQFSNSRSEMNVSTLELGDSALYLCASSPTAAVAPETQYFGPGTRLLVL.

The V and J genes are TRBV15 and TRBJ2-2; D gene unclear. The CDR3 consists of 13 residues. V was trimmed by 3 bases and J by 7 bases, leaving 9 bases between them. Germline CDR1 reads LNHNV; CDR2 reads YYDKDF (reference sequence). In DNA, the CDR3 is TGTGCCACCAGCAGGGTTCCTAGCGGGGAGCTGTTTTTT. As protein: CATSRVPSGELFF.

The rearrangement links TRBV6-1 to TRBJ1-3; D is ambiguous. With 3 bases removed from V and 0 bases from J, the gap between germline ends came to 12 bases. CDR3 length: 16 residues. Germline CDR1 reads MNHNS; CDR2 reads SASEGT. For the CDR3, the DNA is TGTGCCAGCAGTGATGGCCAGGCTCACTCTGGAAACACCATATATTTT. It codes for CASSDGQAHSGNTIYF.

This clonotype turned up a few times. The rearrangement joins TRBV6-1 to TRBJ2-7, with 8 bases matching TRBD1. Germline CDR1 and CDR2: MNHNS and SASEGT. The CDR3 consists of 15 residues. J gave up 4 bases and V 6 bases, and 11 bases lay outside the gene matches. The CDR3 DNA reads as TGTGCCAGCAGGGTGGGCGCAGGGGGCGTTTACGAGCAGTACTTC. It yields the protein CASRVGAGGVYEQYF.

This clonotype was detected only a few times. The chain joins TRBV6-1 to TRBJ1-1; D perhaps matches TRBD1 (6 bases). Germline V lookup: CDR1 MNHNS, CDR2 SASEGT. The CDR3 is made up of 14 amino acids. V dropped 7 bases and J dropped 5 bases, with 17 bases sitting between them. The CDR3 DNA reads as TGTGCCAGCAAATCGAGGGGGGGGTTTACTGAAGCTTTCTTT. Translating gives CASKSRGGFTEAFF.

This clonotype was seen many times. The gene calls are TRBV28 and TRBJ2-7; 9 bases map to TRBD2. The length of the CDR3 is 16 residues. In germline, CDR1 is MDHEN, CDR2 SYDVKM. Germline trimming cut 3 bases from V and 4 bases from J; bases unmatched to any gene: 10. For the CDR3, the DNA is TGTGCCAGCAGTTTCCCCAGCGGGAGGAAAATTTACGAGCAGTACTTC. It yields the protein CASSFPSGRKIYEQYF.

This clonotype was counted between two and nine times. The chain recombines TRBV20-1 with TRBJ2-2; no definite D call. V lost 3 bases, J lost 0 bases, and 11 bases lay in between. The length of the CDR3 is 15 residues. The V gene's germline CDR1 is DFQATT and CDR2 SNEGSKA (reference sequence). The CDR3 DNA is TGCAGTGCTAGTAAGGGTAACGCGAACACCGGGGAGCTGTTTTTT. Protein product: CSASKGNANTGELFF.

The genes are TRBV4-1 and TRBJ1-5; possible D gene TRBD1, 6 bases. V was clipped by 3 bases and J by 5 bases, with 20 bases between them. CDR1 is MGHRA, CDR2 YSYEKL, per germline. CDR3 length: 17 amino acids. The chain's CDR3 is CASSQAPTRGAYQPQHF. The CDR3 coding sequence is TGCGCCAGCAGCCAGGCTCCCACAAGGGGGGCCTATCAGCCCCAGCATTTT.

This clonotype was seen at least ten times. CDR3 amino acids: CRDLPDTQYF. In DNA form, the CDR3 reads TGCAGGGACCTACCGGATACGCAGTATTTT. The chain has TRBV20-1 and TRBJ2-3; unclear D gene. This CDR3 contains 10 residues. CDR1 and CDR2 (germline): DFQATT, SNEGSKA (reference sequence).

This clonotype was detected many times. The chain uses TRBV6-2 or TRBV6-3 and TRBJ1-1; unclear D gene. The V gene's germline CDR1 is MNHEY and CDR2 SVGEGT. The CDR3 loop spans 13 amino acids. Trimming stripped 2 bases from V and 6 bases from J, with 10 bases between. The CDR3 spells CASSYGYSAEAFF. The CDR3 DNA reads TGTGCCAGCAGTTACGGGTATTCGGCTGAAGCTTTCTTT.

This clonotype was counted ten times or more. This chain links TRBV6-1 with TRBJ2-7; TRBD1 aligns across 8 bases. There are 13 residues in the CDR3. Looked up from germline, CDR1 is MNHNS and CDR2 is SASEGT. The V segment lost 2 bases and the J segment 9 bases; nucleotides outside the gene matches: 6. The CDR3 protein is CASSEYTGGAQYF. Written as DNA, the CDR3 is TGTGCCAGCAGTGAATACACAGGGGGTGCGCAGTACTTC.

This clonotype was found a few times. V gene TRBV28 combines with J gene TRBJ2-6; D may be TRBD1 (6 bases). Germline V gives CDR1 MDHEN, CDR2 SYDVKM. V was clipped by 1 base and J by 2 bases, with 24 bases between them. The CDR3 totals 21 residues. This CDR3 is CASSLSGFRDIRGAGANVLTF. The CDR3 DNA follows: TGTGCCAGCAGTTTATCAGGGTTCAGGGACATAAGGGGTGCTGGGGCCAACGTCCTGACTTTC. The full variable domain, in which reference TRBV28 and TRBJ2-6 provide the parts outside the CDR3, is DVKVTQSSRYLVKRTGEKVFLECVQDMDHENMFWYRQDPGLGLRLIYFSYDVKMKEKGDIPEGYSVSREKKERFSLILESASTNQTSMYLCASSLSGFRDIRGAGANVLTFGAGSRLTVL.

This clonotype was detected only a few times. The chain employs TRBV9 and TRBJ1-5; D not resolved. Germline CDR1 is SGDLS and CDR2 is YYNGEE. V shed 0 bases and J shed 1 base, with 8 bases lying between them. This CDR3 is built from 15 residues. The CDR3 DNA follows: TGTGCCAGCAGCGTAGGAACTGCGAGCAATCAGCCCCAGCATTTT. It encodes CASSVGTASNQPQHF. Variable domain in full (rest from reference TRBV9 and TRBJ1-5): DSGVTQTPKHLITATGQRVTLRCSPRSGDLSVYWYQQSLDQGLQFLIQYYNGEERAKGNILERFSAQQFPDLHSELNLSSLELGDSALYFCASSVGTASNQPQHFGDGTRLSIL.

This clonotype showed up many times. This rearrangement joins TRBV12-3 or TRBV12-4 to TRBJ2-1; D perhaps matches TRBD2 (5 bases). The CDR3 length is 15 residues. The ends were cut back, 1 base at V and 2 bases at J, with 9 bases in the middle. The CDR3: CASSLGESTYNEQFF. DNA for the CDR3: TGTGCCAGCAGTTTAGGGGAGTCAACCTACAATGAGCAGTTCTTC.

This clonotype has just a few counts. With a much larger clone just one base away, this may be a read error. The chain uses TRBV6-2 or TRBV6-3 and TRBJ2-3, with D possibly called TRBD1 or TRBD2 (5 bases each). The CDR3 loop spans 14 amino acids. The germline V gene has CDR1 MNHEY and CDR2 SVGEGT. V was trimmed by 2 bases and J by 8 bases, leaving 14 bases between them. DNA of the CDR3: TGTGCCAGCAGTTACCGTGGGGGAGCAGGTACGCAGTATTTT. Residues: CASSYRGGAGTQYF.

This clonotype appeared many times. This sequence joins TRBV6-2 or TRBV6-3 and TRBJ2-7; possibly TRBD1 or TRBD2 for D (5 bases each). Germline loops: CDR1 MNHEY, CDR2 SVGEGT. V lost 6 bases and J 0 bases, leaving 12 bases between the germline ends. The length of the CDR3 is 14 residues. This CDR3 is CASSSWGRSYEQYF. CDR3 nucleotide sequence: TGTGCCAGCAGCTCCTGGGGACGCTCCTACGAGCAGTACTTC.

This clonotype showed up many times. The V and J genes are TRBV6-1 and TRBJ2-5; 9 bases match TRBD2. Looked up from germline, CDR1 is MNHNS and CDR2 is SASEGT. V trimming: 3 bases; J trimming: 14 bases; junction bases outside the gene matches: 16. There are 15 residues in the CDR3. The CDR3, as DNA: TGTGCCAGCAGTGACTCGGCTAGCGGGACGTACCCCTCATACTTC. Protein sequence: CASSDSASGTYPSYF.

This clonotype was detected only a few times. The CDR3 sequence is CASSQVELLNTEAFF. CDR3 sequence (DNA): TGCGCCAGCAGCCAAGTTGAGCTTCTGAACACTGAAGCTTTCTTT. The gene calls are TRBV4-1 and TRBJ1-1; D gene unclear. Between the trimmed V and J ends, which lost 1 base and 0 bases, there was a span of 9 bases. The CDR3 is 15 amino acids. Looked up from germline, CDR1 is MGHRA and CDR2 is YSYEKL.

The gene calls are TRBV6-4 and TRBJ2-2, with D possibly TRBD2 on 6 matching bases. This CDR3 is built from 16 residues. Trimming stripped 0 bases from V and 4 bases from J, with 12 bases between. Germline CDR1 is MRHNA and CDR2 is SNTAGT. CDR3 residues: CASSDSDGSRTGELFF. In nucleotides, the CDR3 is TGTGCCAGCAGTGACTCGGACGGGAGTCGCACCGGGGAGCTGTTTTTT.

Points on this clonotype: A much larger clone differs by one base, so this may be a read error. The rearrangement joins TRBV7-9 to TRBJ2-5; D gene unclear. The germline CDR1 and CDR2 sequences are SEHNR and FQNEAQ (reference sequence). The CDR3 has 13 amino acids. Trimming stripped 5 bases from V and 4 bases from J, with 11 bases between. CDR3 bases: TGTGCCAGCAGCCCGGACCGCCGAGAGACCCAGTACTTC. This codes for CASSPDRRETQYF.

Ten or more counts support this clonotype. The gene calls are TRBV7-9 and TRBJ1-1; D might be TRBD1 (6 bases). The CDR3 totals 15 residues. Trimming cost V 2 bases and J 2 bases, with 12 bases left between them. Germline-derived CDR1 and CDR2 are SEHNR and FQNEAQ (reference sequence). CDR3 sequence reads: CASSLLWGANTEAFF. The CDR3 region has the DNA TGTGCCAGCAGCTTATTATGGGGGGCAAACACTGAAGCTTTCTTT. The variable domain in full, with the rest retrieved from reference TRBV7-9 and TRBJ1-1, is DTGVSQNPRHKITKRGQNVTFRCDPISEHNRLYWYRQTLGQGPEFLTYFQNEAQLEKSRLLSDRFSAERPKGSFSTLEIQRTEQGDSAMYLCASSLLWGANTEAFFGQGTRLTVV.

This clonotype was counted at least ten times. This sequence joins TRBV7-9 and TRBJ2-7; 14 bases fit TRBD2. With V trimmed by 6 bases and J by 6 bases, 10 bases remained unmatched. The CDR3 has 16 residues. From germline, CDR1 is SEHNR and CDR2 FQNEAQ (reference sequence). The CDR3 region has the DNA TGTGCCAGCAGTCAAGGACTAGCGGGAGGACGAATCGAGCAGTACTTC. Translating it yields CASSQGLAGGRIEQYF.

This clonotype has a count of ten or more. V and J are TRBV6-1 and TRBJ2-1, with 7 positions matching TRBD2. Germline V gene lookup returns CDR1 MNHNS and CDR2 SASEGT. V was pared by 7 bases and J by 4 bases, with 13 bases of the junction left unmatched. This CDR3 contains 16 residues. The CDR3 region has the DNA TGTGCCAGCACCGAAACCCTTAGCGGGCCTTACAATGAGCAGTTCTTC. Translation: CASTETLSGPYNEQFF.

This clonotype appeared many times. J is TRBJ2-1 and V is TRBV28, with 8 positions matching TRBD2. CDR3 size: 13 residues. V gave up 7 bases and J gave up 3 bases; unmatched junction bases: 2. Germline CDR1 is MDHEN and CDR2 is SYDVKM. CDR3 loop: CASKAGVYNEQFF. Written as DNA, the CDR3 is TGTGCCAGCAAAGCGGGGGTCTACAATGAGCAGTTCTTC.

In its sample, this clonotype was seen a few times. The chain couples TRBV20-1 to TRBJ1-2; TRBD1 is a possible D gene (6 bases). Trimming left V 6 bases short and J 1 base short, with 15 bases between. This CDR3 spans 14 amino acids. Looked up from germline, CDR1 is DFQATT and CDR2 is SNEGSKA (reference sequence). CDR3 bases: TGCAGTGCCCCCTCCGGGACATATAACTATGGCTACACCTTC. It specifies CSAPSGTYNYGYTF.

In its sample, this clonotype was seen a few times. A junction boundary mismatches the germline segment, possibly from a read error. CDR3 protein: CAGSPRTGFLTEAFF. CDR3 DNA: TGTGCCGGCAGTCCAAGGACAGGGTTTTTAACTGAAGCTTTCTTT. The J gene is TRBJ1-1, the V gene TRBV28, with 8 positions matching TRBD1. The CDR3 loop spans 15 amino acids. The germline V gene has CDR1 MDHEN and CDR2 SYDVKM.

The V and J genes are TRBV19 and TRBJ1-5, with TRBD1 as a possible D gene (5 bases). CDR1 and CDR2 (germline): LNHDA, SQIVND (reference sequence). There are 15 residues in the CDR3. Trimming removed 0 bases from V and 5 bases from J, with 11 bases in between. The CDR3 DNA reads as TGTGCCAGTAGTATAGAGGGCAGGGCCGATCAGCCCCAGCATTTT. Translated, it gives CASSIEGRADQPQHF.

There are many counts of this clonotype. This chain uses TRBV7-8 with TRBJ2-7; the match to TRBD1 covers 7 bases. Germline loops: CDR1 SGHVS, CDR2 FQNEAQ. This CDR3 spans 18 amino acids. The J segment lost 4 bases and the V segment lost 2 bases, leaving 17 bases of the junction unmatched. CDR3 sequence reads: CASSLTHLIGQDTYEQYF. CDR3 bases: TGTGCCAGCAGCTTAACCCACCTAATAGGACAGGATACTTACGAGCAGTACTTC.

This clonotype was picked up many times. The DNA of the CDR3 is TGTGCCAGCAGCCCGCCCGGCGGGACAGCTAATGAAGCTTTCTTT. Translating gives CASSPPGGTANEAFF. V gene TRBV9 combines with J gene TRBJ1-1; 7 bases agree with TRBD1. Germline CDR1 and CDR2: SGDLS and YYNGEE. Trimming cost V 4 bases and J 7 bases; bases outside gene matches: 13. The CDR3 spans 15 residues. Full variable domain (rest looked up from reference TRBV9 and TRBJ1-1): DSGVTQTPKHLITATGQRVTLRCSPRSGDLSVYWYQQSLDQGLQFLIQYYNGEERAKGNILERFSAQQFPDLHSELNLSSLELGDSALYFCASSPPGGTANEAFFGQGTRLTVV.